This TCR beta chain comes out of a study of T-cell reconstitution after alpha-beta-depleted transplantation in children. This clonotype was observed a few times. CDR1 and CDR2 (germline): SGHRS, YFSETQ. The V segment lost 4 bases and the J segment 8 bases; nucleotides outside the gene matches: 9. The CDR3 runs 15 residues. Preparation of the TCRbeta library was carried out with unique molecular identifiers. MiXCR, run by TCRdb on the PCR reads, gives a single entry per CDR3 protein. This sample has 450,000 to 550,000 distinct CDR3 sequences, with approximately 10% found just once. This sequence joins TRBV5-1 and TRBJ2-1, with TRBD2 matching 10 bases. Sequencing used PBMCs, mostly from graft donor cells, obtained 180 days after TCRalphabeta/CD19-depleted stem cell transplant. The receptor was isolated from a female patient aged 2-10 years who had a stem cell transplant for aplastic anemia, so the T cells may come from the graft donor. For the CDR3, the DNA is TGCGCCAGCAGCAGCGGGACTAGCGTGGAAGATGAGCAGTTCTTC. It is translated as CASSSGTSVEDEQFF.